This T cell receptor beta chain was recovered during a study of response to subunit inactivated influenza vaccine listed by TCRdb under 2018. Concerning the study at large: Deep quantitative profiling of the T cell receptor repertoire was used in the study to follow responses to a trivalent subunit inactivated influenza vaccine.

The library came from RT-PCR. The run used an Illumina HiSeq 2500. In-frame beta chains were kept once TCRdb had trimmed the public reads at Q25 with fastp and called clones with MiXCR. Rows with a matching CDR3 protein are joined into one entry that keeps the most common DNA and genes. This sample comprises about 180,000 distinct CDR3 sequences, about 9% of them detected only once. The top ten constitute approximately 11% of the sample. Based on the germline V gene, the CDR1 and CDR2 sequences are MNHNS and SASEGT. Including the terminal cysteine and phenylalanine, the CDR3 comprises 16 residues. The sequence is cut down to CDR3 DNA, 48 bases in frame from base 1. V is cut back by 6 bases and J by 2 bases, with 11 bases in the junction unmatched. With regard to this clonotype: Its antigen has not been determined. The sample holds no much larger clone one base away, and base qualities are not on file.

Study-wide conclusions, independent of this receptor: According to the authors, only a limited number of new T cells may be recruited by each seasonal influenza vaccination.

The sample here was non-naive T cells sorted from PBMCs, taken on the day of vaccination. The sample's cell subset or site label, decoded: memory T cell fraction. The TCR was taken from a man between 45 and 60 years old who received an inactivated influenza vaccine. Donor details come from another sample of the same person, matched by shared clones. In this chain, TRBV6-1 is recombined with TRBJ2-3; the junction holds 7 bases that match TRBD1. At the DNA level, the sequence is TGTGCCAGCAGAAAAAACAGGGGACCCCTCACAGATACGCAGTATTTT. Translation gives CASRKNRGPLTDTQYF.